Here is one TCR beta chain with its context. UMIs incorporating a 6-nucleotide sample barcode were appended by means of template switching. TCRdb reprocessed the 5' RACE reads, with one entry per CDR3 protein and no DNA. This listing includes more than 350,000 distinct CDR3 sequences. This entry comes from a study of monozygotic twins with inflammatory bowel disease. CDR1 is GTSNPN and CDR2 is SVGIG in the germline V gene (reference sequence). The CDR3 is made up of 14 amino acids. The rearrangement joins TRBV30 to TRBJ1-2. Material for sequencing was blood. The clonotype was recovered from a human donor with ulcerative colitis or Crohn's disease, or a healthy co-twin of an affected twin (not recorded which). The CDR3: CAWGPPRPNYGYTF.